This T cell receptor beta chain was obtained from a study of long-term antiretroviral therapy in people with HIV. Germline trimming cut 4 bases from V and 0 bases from J; bases unmatched to any gene: 4. The CDR3 loop spans 15 amino acids. Germline V gene sequence: CDR1 SGHNT, CDR2 YYREEE (reference sequence). Version v3.0 of the immunoSEQ assay ran at survey level. Measured with immunoSEQ multiplex PCR; TCRdb has only the in-frame clones, and not every one. The table records approximately 26,000 clones, more than 85% of them present only once. This TCR was sampled from a man younger than 30 with HIV. The chain couples TRBV5-4 to TRBJ2-7, with TRBD2 matching over 10 bases. The input for sequencing was unsorted PBMCs, taken 3.1 years after starting antiretroviral therapy. The DNA of the CDR3 is TGTGCCAGCAGCGACATAGCGGGGGGCTCCTACGAGCAGTACTTC. Its translation is CASSDIAGGSYEQYF.